The rows below give T cell receptor beta chains drawn from one sample of a study of blood T cell repertoires in COVID-19. Measured with immunoSEQ multiplex PCR; TCRdb has only the in-frame clones, and not every one. The table records approximately 170,000 clones, around four fifths of them present only once. The material sequenced was PBMCs or T cells enriched from blood (not recorded which). The source of these receptors is a woman in her forties or fifties who had recovered from COVID-19. The CDR3 runs from the conserved cysteine through the conserved F or W. Fields, in order: J gene, V gene, clone size, D gene, CDR3 DNA, CDR3 protein. D genes are given only for firm matches. Part of the rows lack a size; the others show once, few, many or a class for expanded clones.

>TRBJ1-4|TRBV11-3|-|-
TGTGCCAGCCGGGGGACTTCAGCTGGGGCTAATGAAAAACTGTTTTTT
CASRGTSAGANEKLFF
>TRBJ2-4|TRBV5-1|-|-
TGCGCCAGCAGCTTGGTGGGGCAAAACATTCAGTACTTC
CASSLVGQNIQYF
>TRBJ2-1|TRBV29-1|-|-
TGCAGCGCCATCCTTCATTTTAGCGAAACACGCTTAGCCCAATTCTACAATGAGCAGTTCTTC
CSAILHFSETRLAQFYNEQFF
>TRBJ1-1|TRBV30|-|-
TGTGCCTGGGAGGAGAACACTGAAGCTTTCTTT
CAWEENTEAFF
>TRBJ1-1|TRBV19|-|TRBD1
TGTGCAACACAGGGGTACACTGAAGCTTTCTTT
CATQGYTEAFF
>TRBJ1-3|TRBV18|-|-
TGTGCCAGCTCCGCAAACCGAGCCGCCTCTGGAAACACCATATATTTT
CASSANRAASGNTIYF
>TRBJ2-5|TRBV3-1/TRBV3-2|-|TRBD1
TGTGCCAGCAGCTATGCAGGGGGAGAGACCCAGTACTTC
CASSYAGGETQYF
>TRBJ2-1|TRBV2|-|TRBD2
TGTGCCGGTTTAGCGGGTACGTCCTACAATGAGCAGTTCTTC
CAGLAGTSYNEQFF
>TRBJ1-1|TRBV14|-|-
TGTGCCAGCAGCCAAGAACTAAGGAACACTGAAGCTTTCTTT
CASSQELRNTEAFF
>TRBJ1-1|TRBV28|-|-
TGTGCCAGCAGTTTACCCCCCTCCGTGAACACTGAAGCTTTCTTT
CASSLPPSVNTEAFF
>TRBJ2-2|TRBV4-1|-|-
TGCGCCAGCGGCGGGACCCCGACCGGGGAGCTGTTTTTT
CASGGTPTGELFF
>TRBJ1-6|TRBV30|-|-
TGTGCCTGGAACGGGGTGGGGGGGTCTATGGATTCACCCCTCCACTTT
CAWNGVGGSMDSPLHF
>TRBJ2-1|TRBV6-2/TRBV6-3|-|TRBD2
TGTGCCAGCAGTTACCTCGTGACTAGCGGGACCCACAATGAGCAGTTCTTC
CASSYLVTSGTHNEQFF
>TRBJ2-5|TRBV7-6|-|-
TGTGCCAGCAGCTCCACAGGGGGGGGAGAGACCCAGTACTTC
CASSSTGGGETQYF
>TRBJ1-4|TRBV18|once|-
TGTGCCAGCTCCTCGGTGGGGGCATCTACCGAAAAACTGTTTTTT
CASSSVGASTEKLFF
>TRBJ2-2|TRBV27|-|TRBD2
TGTGCCAGCAGTTATGGAGCGGGGGCCCCATCCGGGGAGCTGTTTTTT
CASSYGAGAPSGELFF
>TRBJ1-3|TRBV3-1/TRBV3-2|-|TRBD1
TGTGCCAGCAGCCGTGCGTCAGGGGGCAACACCATATATTTT
CASSRASGGNTIYF
>TRBJ1-3|TRBV5-1|-|-
TGCGCCAGCAGCGGCGGGAGAAACTCTGGAAACACCATATATTTT
CASSGGRNSGNTIYF
>TRBJ2-4|TRBV29-1|-|-
TGCAGCGTTTGCTCTATTCAGGGTTTATACATTCAGTACTTC
CSVCSIQGLYIQYF
>TRBJ2-4|TRBV5-1|-|-
TGCGCCAGCAGCCAAGGGGTGGCCAAAAACATTCAGTACTTC
CASSQGVAKNIQYF